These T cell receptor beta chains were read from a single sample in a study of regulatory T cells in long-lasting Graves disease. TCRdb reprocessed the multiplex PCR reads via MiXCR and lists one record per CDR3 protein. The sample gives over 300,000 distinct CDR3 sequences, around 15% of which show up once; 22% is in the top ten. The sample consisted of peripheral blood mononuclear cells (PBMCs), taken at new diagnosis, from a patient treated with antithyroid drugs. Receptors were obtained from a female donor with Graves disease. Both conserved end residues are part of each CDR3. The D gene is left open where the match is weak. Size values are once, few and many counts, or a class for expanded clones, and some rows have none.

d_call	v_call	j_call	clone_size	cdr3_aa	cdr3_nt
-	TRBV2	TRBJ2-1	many	CATVGAYNEQFF	TGTGCCACCGTCGGGGCTTACAATGAGCAGTTCTTC
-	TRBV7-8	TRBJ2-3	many	CASSLLGAANTDTQYF	TGTGCCAGCAGCTTACTGGGAGCGGCCAACACAGATACGCAGTATTTT
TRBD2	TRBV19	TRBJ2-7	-	CASSMTRGGPESYEQYF	TGTGCCAGTAGTATGACACGGGGGGGACCGGAGTCCTACGAGCAGTACTTC
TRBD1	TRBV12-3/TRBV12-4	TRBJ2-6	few	CASSPGTGSFWANVLTF	TGTGCCAGCAGTCCCGGGACAGGGTCCTTTTGGGCCAACGTCCTGACTTTC
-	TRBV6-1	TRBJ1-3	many	CASSDQLMGGSGNTIYF	TGTGCCAGCAGTGACCAGCTCATGGGAGGCTCTGGAAACACCATATATTTT
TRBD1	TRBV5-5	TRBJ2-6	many	CASSLAWVGQDLLSGANVLTF	TGTGCCAGCAGCTTGGCCTGGGTGGGACAGGATCTACTCTCTGGGGCCAACGTCCTGACTTTC
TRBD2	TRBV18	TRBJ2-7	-	CASSPVAGGDEQYF	TGTGCCAGCTCACCAGTAGCGGGAGGGGACGAGCAGTACTTC
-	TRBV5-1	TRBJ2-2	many	CASSCTQICTGELFF	TGCGCCAGCAGCTGTACGCAGATCTGCACCGGGGAGCTGTTTTTT
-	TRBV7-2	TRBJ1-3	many	CASKVSSGNTIYF	TGTGCCAGCAAGGTCTCCTCTGGAAACACCATATATTTT
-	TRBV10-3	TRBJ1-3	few	CAISAGEGSTSGNTIYF	TGTGCCATCAGTGCCGGAGAGGGGTCGACCTCTGGAAACACCATATATTTT
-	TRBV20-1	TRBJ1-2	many	CSAPQLNYGYTF	TGCAGTGCTCCCCAGCTTAACTATGGCTACACCTTC
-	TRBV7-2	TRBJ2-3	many	CASSLWSRSDTQYF	TGTGCCAGCAGCTTATGGAGTAGGTCAGATACGCAGTATTTT
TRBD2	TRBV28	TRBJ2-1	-	CASRESGGALDEQFF	TGTGCCAGCAGAGAAAGCGGGGGGGCCTTAGATGAGCAGTTCTTC
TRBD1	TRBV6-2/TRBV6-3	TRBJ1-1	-	CASLRTGGGWTEAFF	TGTGCCAGCCTGCGGACAGGGGGCGGATGGACTGAAGCTTTCTTT
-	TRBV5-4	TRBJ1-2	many	CASSPIGTEYGYTF	TGTGCCAGCAGCCCCATCGGGACGGAGTATGGCTACACCTTC
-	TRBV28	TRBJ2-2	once	CASRPPGTQYTGELFF	TGTGCCAGCAGACCCCCCGGGACCCAATACACCGGGGAGCTGTTTTTT
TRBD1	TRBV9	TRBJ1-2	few	CASSVGQTYYGYTF	TGTGCCAGCAGCGTGGGACAGACTTACTATGGCTACACCTTC
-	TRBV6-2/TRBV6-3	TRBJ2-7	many	CASRGQRTYEQYF	TGTGCCAGCAGGGGCCAGAGAACCTACGAGCAGTACTTC
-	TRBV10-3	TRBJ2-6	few	CAISESSVSGANVLTF	TGTGCCATCAGTGAGTCATCGGTGAGCGGGGCCAACGTCCTGACTTTC
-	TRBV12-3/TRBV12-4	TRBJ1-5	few	CASTGDGVEPQHF	TGTGCCAGCACCGGGGACGGGGTTGAACCCCAGCATTTT
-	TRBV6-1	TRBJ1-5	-	CASTQQWGNQPQHF	TGTGCCAGCACCCAACAGTGGGGCAATCAGCCCCAGCATTTT
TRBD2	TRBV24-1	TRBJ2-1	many	CATSDSRLAGVYNEQFF	TGTGCCACCAGTGATTCCAGACTAGCGGGGGTCTACAATGAGCAGTTCTTC
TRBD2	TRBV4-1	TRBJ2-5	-	CASSPQGLAGVGETQYF	TGCGCCAGCAGCCCACAAGGACTAGCGGGAGTTGGGGAGACCCAGTACTTC
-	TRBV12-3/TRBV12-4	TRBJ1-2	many	CASSPDRRGLYGYTF	TGTGCCAGCAGCCCAGACAGGCGCGGCCTCTATGGCTACACCTTC
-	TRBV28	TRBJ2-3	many	CASTPSGARTDTQYF	TGTGCCAGCACTCCGTCAGGGGCCCGCACAGATACGCAGTATTTT
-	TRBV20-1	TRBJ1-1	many	CSARDRSMNTEAFF	TGCAGTGCAAGAGACAGATCCATGAACACTGAAGCTTTCTTT
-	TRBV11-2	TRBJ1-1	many	CASSPSQGNTEAFF	TGTGCCAGCAGCCCGTCTCAGGGAAACACTGAAGCTTTCTTT
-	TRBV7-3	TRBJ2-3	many	CASSSGGPDTQYF	TGTGCCAGCAGCTCCGGCGGACCAGATACGCAGTATTTT
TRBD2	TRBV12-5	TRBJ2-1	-	CASGPGLARVNEQFF	TGTGCTAGTGGTCCGGGACTAGCAAGGGTCAATGAGCAGTTCTTC
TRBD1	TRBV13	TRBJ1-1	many	CASSPQGAAGTTEAFF	TGTGCCAGCAGCCCACAGGGGGCGGCCGGGACCACTGAAGCTTTCTTT
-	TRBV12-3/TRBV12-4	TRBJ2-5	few	CASSQDGGGTQYF	TGTGCCAGCAGTCAAGACGGGGGAGGTACCCAGTACTTC
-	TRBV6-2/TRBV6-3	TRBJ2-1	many	CASSYSTKGGGYEQFF	TGTGCCAGCAGTTACTCGACGAAGGGAGGGGGCTATGAGCAGTTCTTC
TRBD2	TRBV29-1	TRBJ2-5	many	CSVPSPGLAGGWYQETQYF	TGCAGCGTTCCCTCGCCGGGGCTAGCGGGAGGTTGGTACCAAGAGACCCAGTACTTC
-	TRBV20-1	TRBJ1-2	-	CSDRRASYGYTF	TGCAGTGATCGCCGGGCCTCCTATGGCTACACCTTC
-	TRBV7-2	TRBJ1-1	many	CASSLTEDANTEAFF	TGTGCCAGCAGCTTAACAGAAGATGCGAACACTGAAGCTTTCTTT
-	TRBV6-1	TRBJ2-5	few	CASSGAWSSQETQYF	TGTGCCAGCAGTGGTGCGTGGTCTTCTCAAGAGACCCAGTACTTC
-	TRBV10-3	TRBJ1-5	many	CAISTDTSNQPQHF	TGTGCCATCAGTACGGACACAAGCAATCAGCCCCAGCATTTT
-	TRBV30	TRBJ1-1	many	CAWSVRTGWNTEAFF	TGTGCCTGGAGTGTACGTACAGGTTGGAACACTGAAGCTTTCTTT
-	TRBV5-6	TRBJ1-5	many	CASSPAGRLQPQHF	TGTGCCAGCAGTCCTGCGGGGCGCCTTCAGCCCCAGCATTTT
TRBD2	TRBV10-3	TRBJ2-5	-	CAISESLAGVQETQYF	TGTGCCATCAGTGAGTCACTAGCGGGAGTCCAAGAGACCCAGTACTTC
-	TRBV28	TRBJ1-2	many	CASRSTTLTVYYGYTF	TGTGCCAGCAGATCAACCACTCTGACAGTTTACTATGGCTACACCTTC
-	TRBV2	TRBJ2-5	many	CASREGRLQETQYF	TGTGCCAGCAGGGAGGGGAGACTACAAGAGACCCAGTACTTC
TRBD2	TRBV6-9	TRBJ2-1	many	CASSYSLAGGTYNEQFF	TGTGCCAGCAGTTACTCACTAGCGGGAGGTACCTACAATGAGCAGTTCTTC
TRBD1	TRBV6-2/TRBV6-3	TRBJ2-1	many	CASKPTGEGNEQFF	TGTGCCAGCAAGCCCACAGGGGAAGGCAATGAGCAGTTCTTC
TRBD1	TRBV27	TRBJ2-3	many	CASSQGQGSADTQYF	TGTGCCAGCAGCCAGGGACAGGGATCTGCAGATACGCAGTATTTT
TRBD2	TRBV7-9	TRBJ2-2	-	CASSARLAGGRPTGELFF	TGTGCCAGCAGCGCTCGACTAGCGGGGGGGCGTCCCACCGGGGAGCTGTTTTTT
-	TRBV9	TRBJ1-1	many	CASSAEGQTLNTEAFF	TGTGCCAGCAGCGCGGAGGGGCAGACTCTGAACACTGAAGCTTTCTTT
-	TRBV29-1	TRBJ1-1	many	CSVNGQLNTEAFF	TGCAGCGTGAATGGACAGCTGAACACTGAAGCTTTCTTT
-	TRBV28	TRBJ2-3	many	CASNPGGIPLGSTDTQYF	TGTGCCAGCAACCCCGGGGGCATACCGTTAGGTAGCACAGATACGCAGTATTTT
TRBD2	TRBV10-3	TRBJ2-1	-	CAIGGGNNEQFF	TGTGCCATCGGGGGAGGGAACAATGAGCAGTTCTTC
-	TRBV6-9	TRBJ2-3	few	CASSYYSPGTTSTDTQYF	TGTGCCAGCAGTTACTACAGCCCCGGGACAACTAGCACAGATACGCAGTATTTT
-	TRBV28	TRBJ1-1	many	CASSPRQLMNTEAFF	TGTGCCAGCAGTCCTCGACAGCTTATGAACACTGAAGCTTTCTTT
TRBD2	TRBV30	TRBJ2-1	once	CAMRETYNEQFF	TGTGCTATGCGGGAGACCTACAATGAGCAGTTCTTC
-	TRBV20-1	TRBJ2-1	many	CSAREPRDPLNEQFF	TGCAGTGCTAGAGAACCCAGGGACCCTCTCAATGAGCAGTTCTTC
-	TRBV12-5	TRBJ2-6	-	CASGPGFSGANVLTF	TGTGCTAGTGGCCCAGGTTTCTCTGGGGCCAACGTCCTGACTTTC